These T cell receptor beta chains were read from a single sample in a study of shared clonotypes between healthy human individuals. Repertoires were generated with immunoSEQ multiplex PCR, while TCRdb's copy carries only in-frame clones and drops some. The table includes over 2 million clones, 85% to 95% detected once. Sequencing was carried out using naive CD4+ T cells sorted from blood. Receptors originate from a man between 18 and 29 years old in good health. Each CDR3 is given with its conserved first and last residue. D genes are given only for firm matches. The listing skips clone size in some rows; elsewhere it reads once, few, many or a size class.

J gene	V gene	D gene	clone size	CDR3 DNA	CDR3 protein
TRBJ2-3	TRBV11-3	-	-	TGTGCCAGCAGCTTAGGGACCGGAGGATATACGCAGTATTTT	CASSLGTGGYTQYF
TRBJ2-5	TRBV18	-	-	TGTGCCAGCTCACCAAATACTCTAGGAGAGACCCAGTACTTC	CASSPNTLGETQYF
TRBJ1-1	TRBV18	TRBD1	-	TGTGCCAGCTCACCCGGGACAGGGACGAACACTGAAGCTTTCTTT	CASSPGTGTNTEAFF
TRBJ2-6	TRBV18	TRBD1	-	TGTGCCAGCTCACAGGGGACAGGGGGAACTGGGGCCAACGTCCTGACTTTC	CASSQGTGGTGANVLTF
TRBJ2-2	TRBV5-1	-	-	TGCGCCAGCAGCTTAGCTCCCCCAGCCACCGGGGAGCTGTTTTTT	CASSLAPPATGELFF
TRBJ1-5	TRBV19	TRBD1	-	TGTGCCAGTAGACAGACAGGGGGGATGTATAGCAATCAGCCCCAGCATTTT	CASRQTGGMYSNQPQHF
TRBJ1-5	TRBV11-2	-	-	TGTGCCAGCAGCTTCGGGCAGAGCAATCAGCCCCAGCATTTT	CASSFGQSNQPQHF
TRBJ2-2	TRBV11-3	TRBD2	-	TGTGCCAGCAGCACACGACTAGCGGGCGGGACCGGGGAGCTGTTTTTT	CASSTRLAGGTGELFF
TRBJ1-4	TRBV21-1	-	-	TGTGCCAGCAGCAAAGTTGAAGGGTGGAGTACTAATGAAAAACTGTTTTTT	CASSKVEGWSTNEKLFF
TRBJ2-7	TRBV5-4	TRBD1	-	TGTGCCAGCAGCACCGGGACAGGTAGAATTTGGTCCTACGAGCAGTACTTC	CASSTGTGRIWSYEQYF
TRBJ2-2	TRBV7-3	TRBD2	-	TGTGCCAGCAGCTCCGGACTAGCGGGGGGCAGCGGGGAGCTGTTTTTT	CASSSGLAGGSGELFF
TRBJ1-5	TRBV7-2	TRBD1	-	TGTGCCAGCAGCTTAGCTCAGGGGGGAAAGGGGCCCCAGCATTTT	CASSLAQGGKGPQHF
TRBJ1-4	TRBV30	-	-	TGTGCCTGGAGTGTAGTTTGGGGGACGGCTAATGAAAAACTGTTTTTT	CAWSVVWGTANEKLFF
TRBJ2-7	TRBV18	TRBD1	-	TGTGCCAGCTCACGGGACAGGGCCCGCTCCTACGAGCAGTACTTC	CASSRDRARSYEQYF
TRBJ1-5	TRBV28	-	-	TGTGCCAGCAGTCGCCAGGGGAATCAGCCCCAGCATTTT	CASSRQGNQPQHF
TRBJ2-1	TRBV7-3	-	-	TGTGCCAGCAGCTTAACCCCCCATGAGCAGTTCTTC	CASSLTPHEQFF
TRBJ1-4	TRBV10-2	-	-	TGCGCCAGCAGCTCCCCAAAGGCAGAAAAACTGTTTTTT	CASSSPKAEKLFF
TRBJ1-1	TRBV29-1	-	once	TGCAGCGTTGAACCGGGGGGGAACACTGAAGCTTTCTTT	CSVEPGGNTEAFF
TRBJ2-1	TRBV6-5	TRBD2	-	TGTGCCAGCAGCCTCAGCGGGAGTCCCTACAATGAGCAGTTCTTC	CASSLSGSPYNEQFF
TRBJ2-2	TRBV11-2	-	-	TGTGCCAGCAGCTTAGAACTCTCGGTCGGGGAGCTGTTTTTT	CASSLELSVGELFF
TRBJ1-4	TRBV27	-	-	TGTGCCAGCAGTTTACGCCCCCCGTCAACTAATGAAAAACTGTTTTTT	CASSLRPPSTNEKLFF
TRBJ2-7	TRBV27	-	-	TGTGCCAGCAGCCGCAAGTTCTCCTCCTACGAGCAGTACTTC	CASSRKFSSYEQYF
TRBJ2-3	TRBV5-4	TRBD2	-	TGTGCCAGCAGCTCCCGGGAGGGGTCGGAAGGCACAGATACGCAGTATTTT	CASSSREGSEGTDTQYF
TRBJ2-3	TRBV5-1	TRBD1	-	TGCGCCAGCAGCTTGGGGGACAGGCCAACGCAGTATTTT	CASSLGDRPTQYF